A selection of T cell receptor beta chains follows, all from one sample in a study of blood T cell repertoires in COVID-19. Some clones are missing from TCRdb's copy, which holds only in-frame ones; the method was immunoSEQ multiplex PCR. The sample records around 260,000 clones, approximately 85% being singletons. The material sequenced was peripheral blood. The receptor set was obtained from a human donor in a cohort sampled during active COVID-19. The CDR3 runs from the conserved cysteine through the conserved F or W. A D gene is named only where the DNA matches it firmly. A row's size may be missing; if present it is once, few, many or a size class.

d_call,v_call,j_call,clone_size,cdr3_nt,cdr3_aa
TRBD2,TRBV2,TRBJ2-7,-,TGTGCCAGCAGTGATCGGACTAGCGGGATTGGCGAGCAGTACTTC,CASSDRTSGIGEQYF
-,TRBV6-2/TRBV6-3,TRBJ1-1,-,TGTGCCAGCAGTTACTCGGAGGGGCGGACTGAAGCTTTCTTT,CASSYSEGRTEAFF
TRBD1,TRBV5-4,TRBJ1-2,-,TGTGCCAGCACCTCAGAATGGGACAGGGGGTCTGGCTACACCTTC,CASTSEWDRGSGYTF
TRBD2,TRBV5-4,TRBJ2-7,once,TGTGCCAGCAGCTTGATCGGCGCGGGAGGGCCACTCGAGCAGTACTTC,CASSLIGAGGPLEQYF
TRBD1,TRBV6-2/TRBV6-3,TRBJ1-2,-,TGTGCCAGCAGTTACTCTTGGGACAGGGGAAGTAATGGCTACACCTTC,CASSYSWDRGSNGYTF
-,TRBV18,TRBJ2-7,-,TGTGCCAGCTCCCCCCCCGACAGAGGTCACTACGAGCAGTACTTC,CASSPPDRGHYEQYF
TRBD2,TRBV27,TRBJ2-7,-,TGTGCCAGCAGTTCGATCGCTAGCGGGAGGGAAACCTACGAGCAGTACTTC,CASSSIASGRETYEQYF
-,TRBV7-6,TRBJ2-7,-,TGTGCCAGCAGCAAACCGGGACTTTCCTACGAGCAGTACTTC,CASSKPGLSYEQYF
-,TRBV11-2,TRBJ1-1,-,TGTGCCAGCAGCTTTATTCAGGTGGGCACTGAAGCTTTCTTT,CASSFIQVGTEAFF
-,TRBV5-1,TRBJ2-7,once,TGCGCCAGCAGCTTAGGGGGGGTCTCCTACGAGCAGTACTTC,CASSLGGVSYEQYF
-,TRBV6-5,TRBJ2-1,-,TGTGCCAGCAGTTACTTCAGGGACAATGAGCAGTTCTTC,CASSYFRDNEQFF
-,TRBV7-9,TRBJ1-1,-,TGTGCCAGCAGCCCCCTCCGCCGGGGAACTGAAGCTTTCTTT,CASSPLRRGTEAFF
-,TRBV30,TRBJ2-3,-,TGTGCCTGGGCTCTCGGAGGCACAGATACGCAGTATTTT,CAWALGGTDTQYF
-,TRBV6-5,TRBJ2-7,-,TGTGCCAGCAGTTACTCCGGGGGCTCCTACGAGCAGTACTTC,CASSYSGGSYEQYF
-,TRBV7-2,TRBJ2-7,-,TGTGCCAGCAGCTTCCTGGGCAGTGCCTACGAGCAGTACTTC,CASSFLGSAYEQYF
TRBD2,TRBV6-4,TRBJ2-5,-,TGTGCCAGCAGTGAAACCGGGACTAGCGGGCAAGAGACCCAGTACTTC,CASSETGTSGQETQYF
TRBD1,TRBV9,TRBJ2-1,-,TGTGCCAGCAGCCCCCAGGGGGAAGATGAGCAGTTCTTC,CASSPQGEDEQFF